This T cell receptor beta chain came from a study of Graves' ophthalmopathy and Graves' hyperthyroidism. Study-wide context: Being free of ophthalmopathy for 18 months of follow-up defined stable hyperthyroidism. Study-wide points: Sensitivity of about 91% and specificity of approximately 81% were achieved when a 13-signature model separated ophthalmopathy from stable hyperthyroidism.

RNA transcripts yielded amplified TCR beta CDR3 regions. First-round RT-PCR relied on HTBI primers, and a second-round multiplex PCR came next. TCRdb processed the multiplex PCR reads anew with MiXCR; each CDR3 protein has one entry. The sample has about 1.1 million distinct CDR3 sequences, roughly 35% seen once. The CDR3 has 16 residues. V was pared by 0 bases and J by 1 base, with 12 bases between. Germline CDR1 reads LNHNV; CDR2 reads YYDKDF (reference sequence). This clonotype was found many times. The antigen remains undetermined. Recruitment covered hyperthyroidism patients aged 18 to 65 whose new diagnosis was of under 2 months' duration.

The sequence derives from an adult man with Graves' hyperthyroidism. The sample comprised peripheral blood or thyroid tissue (not recorded which). The chain recombines TRBV15 with TRBJ1-2; D ambiguous. Here the CDR3 DNA reads TGTGCCACCAGCAGAGATTCTTCCAAAAATAACTATGGCTACACCTTC. The encoded protein is CATSRDSSKNNYGYTF.